This T cell receptor (beta chain) was recovered during a study of patients and donors after allogeneic stem cell transplantation. This clonotype was picked up a small number of times. The CDR3 spans 16 residues. Between the trimmed V and J ends, which lost 3 bases and 4 bases, there was a span of 17 bases. The V gene's germline CDR1 is MGHDK and CDR2 SYGVNS. TCRdb fed the RT-PCR reads into MiXCR, producing one record per CDR3 protein. This sample has 410,000 or so distinct CDR3 sequences, with under 20% found just once. Specimen: blood, either unsorted or a sorted T cell fraction (not recorded which). The chain couples TRBV25-1 to TRBJ2-3; no firm D call. This sequence originates from a human donor who was either an allogeneic HSCT recipient or a stem cell or donor lymphocyte infusion donor (not recorded which). It is not recorded whose cells these are; they may come from a transplant donor. CDR3 region: CASSEFFSGLADTQYF. In nucleotides, the CDR3 is TGTGCCAGCAGTGAGTTCTTCTCCGGGCTAGCAGATACGCAGTATTTT.